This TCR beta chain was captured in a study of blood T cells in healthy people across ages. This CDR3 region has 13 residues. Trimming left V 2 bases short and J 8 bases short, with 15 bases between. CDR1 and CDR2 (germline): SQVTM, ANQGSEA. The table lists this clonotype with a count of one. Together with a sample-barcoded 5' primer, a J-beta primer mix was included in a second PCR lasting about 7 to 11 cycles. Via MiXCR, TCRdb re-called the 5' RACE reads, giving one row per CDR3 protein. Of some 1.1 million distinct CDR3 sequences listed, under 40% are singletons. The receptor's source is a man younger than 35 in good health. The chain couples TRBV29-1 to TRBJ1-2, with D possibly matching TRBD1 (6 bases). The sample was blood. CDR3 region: CSVELSGAGGYTF. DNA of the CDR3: TGCAGCGTTGAACTCTCAGGGGCGGGAGGCTACACCTTC.